The 8 T cell receptor beta chains presented below share a single source sample, sequenced in a study of blood T cell repertoires in COVID-19. Using immunoSEQ multiplex PCR, the repertoire was profiled, and TCRdb retains in-frame clones only, with some absent. The sample carries under 250,000 clones, approximately 80% recorded once. Material for sequencing was peripheral blood. The receptors derive from a man aged 30 to 39 who had recovered from COVID-19.

This clone was picked up one time. V and J are TRBV5-1 and TRBJ2-1; TRBD2 aligns across 12 bases. V was pared by 0 bases and J by 7 bases, with 5 bases of the junction left unmatched. The CDR3 sequence is 16 residues long. Germline V lookup: CDR1 SGHRS, CDR2 YFSETQ. Here the CDR3 DNA reads TGCGCCAGCAGCTTGGAGAGACTAGCGGGGGTAAATGAGCAGTTCTTC. Translated, it gives CASSLERLAGVNEQFF.

This clone was seen only a few times. This chain uses TRBV9 with TRBJ2-7; a possible D gene is TRBD2 (6 bases). This CDR3 spans 15 amino acids. Germline CDR1 and CDR2: SGDLS and YYNGEE. Trimming removed 0 bases from V and 0 bases from J, with 10 bases in between. Here the CDR3 DNA reads TGTGCCAGCAGCGTAGCAGCGGGTCTCTCCTACGAGCAGTACTTC. This sequence encodes CASSVAAGLSYEQYF.

The table lists this clone with a count of one. The chain uses TRBV5-6 and TRBJ1-2, with D possibly being TRBD1 (5 bases). Trimming cost V 0 bases and J 1 base, with 7 bases left between them. The CDR3 totals 14 residues. Germline CDR1 SGHDT, CDR2 YYEEEE. The CDR3 sequence: CASSLGQLNYGYTF. The CDR3, as DNA: TGTGCCAGCAGCTTGGGACAGCTTAACTATGGCTACACCTTC. The entire variable domain, with the rest obtained from reference TRBV5-6 and TRBJ1-2, is as follows: DAGVTQSPTHLIKTRGQQVTLRCSPKSGHDTVSWYQQALGQGPQFIFQYYEEEERQRGNFPDRFSGHQFPNYSSELNVNALLLGDSALYLCASSLGQLNYGYTFGSGTRLTVV.

The V gene is TRBV27, the J gene TRBJ2-7; TRBD1 aligns across 9 bases. Per germline, CDR1 MNHEY and CDR2 SMNVEV (reference sequence). This CDR3 contains 14 residues. V dropped 9 bases and J dropped 2; count of bases not matched to a gene: 8. CDR3 coding DNA: TGTGCCAGTAAAGGGACAGGGTCGGCCTACGAGCAGTACTTC. Translation: CASKGTGSAYEQYF.

The chain employs TRBV5-1 and TRBJ2-5, with 7 bases identical to TRBD1. CDR1 and CDR2 (germline): SGHRS, YFSETQ. V shed 0 bases and J 2 bases; nucleotides not matched to a gene: 1. The CDR3 spans 14 residues. The CDR3: CASSLEGQQETQYF. The CDR3 DNA is TGCGCCAGCAGCTTGGAGGGACAGCAAGAGACCCAGTACTTC.

V usage is TRBV7-9 and J usage is TRBJ2-3; D call uncertain. The V gene lost 1 base and the J gene lost 3 bases, with 5 bases spanning the gap. The CDR3 extends over 13 amino acids. Germline V gives CDR1 SEHNR, CDR2 FQNEAQ (reference sequence). CDR3 loop: CASSLGDTDTQYF. CDR3 nucleotide sequence: TGTGCCAGCAGCTTAGGAGATACAGATACGCAGTATTTT.

The chain has TRBV7-2 and TRBJ1-3; 8 bases are shared with TRBD1. V lost 6 bases to trimming and J lost 4 bases; unmatched junction nucleotides: 8. CDR1 and CDR2 from the germline V gene are SGHTA and FQGNSA. The CDR3 runs to 15 residues. The CDR3 nucleotides are TGTGCCAGCAGATCGACAGGGGTACCGGGAAACACCATATATTTT. Translating gives CASRSTGVPGNTIYF.

The gene calls are TRBV2 and TRBJ2-5, with TRBD1 matching 8 bases. The V segment lost 5 bases and the J segment 5 bases; nucleotides outside the gene matches: 19. This CDR3 comprises 18 residues. Germline V gene data show CDR1 as SNHLY and CDR2 as FYNNEI. The CDR3 region has the DNA TGTGCCAGCAGTCAAGGGGGGACAGGATACAAACCTCGGGAGACCCAGTACTTC. As protein: CASSQGGTGYKPRETQYF.